A selection of T cell receptor beta chains follows, all from one sample in a study of cytomegalovirus exposure and HLA in healthy donors. This table comes from immunoSEQ multiplex PCR, and its TCRdb copy is limited to in-frame clones, with some not included. Among around 110,000 clones, approximately 79% were seen once, and the ten largest hold around 15%. The sequencing input was PBMCs. The source is a woman in her 40s in good health and CMV-seropositive. Both conserved end residues are part of each CDR3. Clone size is stated in some rows and not others, as once, few, many or a class when expanded.

clone size	V gene	CDR3 protein
NA	TRBV19	CASNRDPNYGYTF
medium-sized	TRBV27	CASSLSAGAGNTIYF
NA	TRBV5-4	CASSLGVNRGYGYTF
few	TRBV7-7	CASSPLAGGKETQYF
NA	TRBV7-8	CASRLSAGPINSPLHF
NA	TRBV30	CAWSIGTISTDTQYF
few	TRBV7-9	CASSSQDYGYTF
NA	TRBV7-9	CASSLVRAYNSPLHF
NA	TRBV6-5	CASSYPTENSPLHF
NA	TRBV25-1	CASSEFAGTPTNEKLFF
NA	TRBV2	CASREGDSVSGANVLTF
NA	TRBV19	CASRTGEKLFF
once	TRBV5-1	CASSLDKQRYGYTF
few	TRBV12-5	CASGLAPRRQGSYEQYF
NA	TRBV11-2	CASSLGLAGSEQFF
NA	TRBV10-3	CAIWSGVNTEAFF
NA	TRBV5-1	CASSPDGAGGYEKLFF
few	TRBV5-1	CASSLRSLGAGNTEAFF